The T cell receptor (beta chain) described here comes from a study of cytomegalovirus exposure and HLA in healthy donors. Study conclusions and caveats: Sequencing likely generated an artifact that appeared as a cluster of highly shared sequence variants.

As concerns this clone: The antigen remains undetermined.

A multiplex PCR was run with 60 Vbeta primers and 13 Jbeta primers. Sequencing used immunoSEQ multiplex PCR; TCRdb keeps in-frame clones, though not all of them. The profile shows more than 95,000 clones, 83% of them singletons. CDR1 is SGHNT and CDR2 is YYREEE in the germline V gene (reference sequence). V lost 0 bases and J 8 bases, leaving 6 bases between the germline ends. The CDR3 loop spans 12 amino acids. Material for sequencing was PBMCs. The sequence came from a man aged 18 to 29 in good health and CMV-seronegative. The V and J genes are TRBV5-4 and TRBJ2-1; D unresolved. CDR3 sequence (DNA): TGTGCCAGCAGCTTGGGGCCCTATGAGCAGTTCTTC. Its protein is CASSLGPYEQFF.